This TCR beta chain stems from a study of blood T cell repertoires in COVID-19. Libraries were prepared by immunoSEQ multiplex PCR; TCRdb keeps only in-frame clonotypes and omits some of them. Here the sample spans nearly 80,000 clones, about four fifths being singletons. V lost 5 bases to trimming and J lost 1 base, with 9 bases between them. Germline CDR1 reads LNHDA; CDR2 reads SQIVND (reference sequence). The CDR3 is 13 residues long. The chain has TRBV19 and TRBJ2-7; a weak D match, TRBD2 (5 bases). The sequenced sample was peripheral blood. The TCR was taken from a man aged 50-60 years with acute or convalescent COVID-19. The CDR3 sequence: CASSLRGSYEQYF. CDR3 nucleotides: TGTGCCAGTAGTCTCCGGGGTTCCTACGAGCAGTACTTC.